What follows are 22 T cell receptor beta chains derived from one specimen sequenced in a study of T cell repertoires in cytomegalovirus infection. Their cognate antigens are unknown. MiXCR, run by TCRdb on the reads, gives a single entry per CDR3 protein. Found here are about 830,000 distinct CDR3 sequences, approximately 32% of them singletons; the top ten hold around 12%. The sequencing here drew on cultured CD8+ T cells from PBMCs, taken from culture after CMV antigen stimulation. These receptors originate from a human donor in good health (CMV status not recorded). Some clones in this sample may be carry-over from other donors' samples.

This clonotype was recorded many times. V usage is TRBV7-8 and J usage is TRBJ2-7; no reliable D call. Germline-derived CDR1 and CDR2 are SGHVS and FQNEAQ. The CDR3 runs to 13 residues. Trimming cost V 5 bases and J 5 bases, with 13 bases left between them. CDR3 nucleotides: TGTGCCAGCAGCACGACTCTCAAGGACGAGCAGTACGTC. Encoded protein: CASSTTLKDEQYV.

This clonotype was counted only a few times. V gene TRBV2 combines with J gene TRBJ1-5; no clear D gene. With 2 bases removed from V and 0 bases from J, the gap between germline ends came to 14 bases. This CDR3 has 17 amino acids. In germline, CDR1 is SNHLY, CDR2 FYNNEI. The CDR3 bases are TGTGCCAGCAGTGAAAGGAAAGGTTACGTTAGCAATCAGCCCCAGCATTTT. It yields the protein CASSERKGYVSNQPQHF.

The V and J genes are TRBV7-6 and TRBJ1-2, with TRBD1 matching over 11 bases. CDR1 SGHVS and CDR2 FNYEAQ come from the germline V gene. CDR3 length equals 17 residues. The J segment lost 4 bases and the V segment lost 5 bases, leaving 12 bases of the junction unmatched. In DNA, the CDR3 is TGTGCCAGCAGCCTGAACCCCGGACAGGGGGCTGGCTATGGCTACACCTTC. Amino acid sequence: CASSLNPGQGAGYGYTF.

The CDR3 is CASSLVPGSHEQYF. The CDR3 region has the DNA TGTGCCAGCAGCTTAGTCCCGGGATCGCACGAGCAGTACTTC. The rearrangement uses TRBV7-6 and TRBJ2-7, with D possibly matching TRBD2 (5 bases). This CDR3 contains 14 residues. Looked up from germline, CDR1 is SGHVS and CDR2 is FNYEAQ. V lost 1 base, J lost 5 bases, and 12 bases lay in between.

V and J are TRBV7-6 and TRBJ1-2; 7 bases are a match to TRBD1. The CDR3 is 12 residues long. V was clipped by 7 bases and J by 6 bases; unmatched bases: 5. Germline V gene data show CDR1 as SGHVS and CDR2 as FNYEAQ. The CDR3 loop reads CASNKGGDGYTF. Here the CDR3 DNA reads TGTGCCAGCAACAAAGGGGGCGATGGCTACACCTTC.

The chain's CDR3 is CASSSWDSTYEQYV. In nucleotides, the CDR3 is TGTGCCAGCAGCTCCTGGGACTCCACCTACGAGCAGTACGTC. V and J are TRBV7-2 and TRBJ2-7; D is possibly TRBD2 (6 bases). Germline CDR1 SGHTA, CDR2 FQGNSA. Between the trimmed V and J ends, which lost 4 bases and 2 bases, there was a span of 12 bases. This CDR3 contains 14 residues.

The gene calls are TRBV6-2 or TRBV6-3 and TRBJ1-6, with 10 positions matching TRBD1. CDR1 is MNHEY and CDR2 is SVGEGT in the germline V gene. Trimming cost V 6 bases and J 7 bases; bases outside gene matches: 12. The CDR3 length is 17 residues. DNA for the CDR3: TGTGCCAGCAGGACGACCCCGAGACAGGGGGCCAATTCACCCCTCCACTTT. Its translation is CASRTTPRQGANSPLHF.

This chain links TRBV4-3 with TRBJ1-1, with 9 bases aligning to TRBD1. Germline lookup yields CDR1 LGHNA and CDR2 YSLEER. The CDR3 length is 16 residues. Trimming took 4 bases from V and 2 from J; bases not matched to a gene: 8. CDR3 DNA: TGCGCCAGCAGCCTCGACAGGGGGGCACCAAACACTGAAGCTTTCTTT. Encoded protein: CASSLDRGAPNTEAFF.

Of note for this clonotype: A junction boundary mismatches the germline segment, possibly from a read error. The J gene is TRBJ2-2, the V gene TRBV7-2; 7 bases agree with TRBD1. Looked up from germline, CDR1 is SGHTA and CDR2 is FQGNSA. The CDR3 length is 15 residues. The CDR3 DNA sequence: TGTGTCAGCGACTACAGGGGTCAGAACACCGGGGAGCTGTTTTTT. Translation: CVSDYRGQNTGELFF.

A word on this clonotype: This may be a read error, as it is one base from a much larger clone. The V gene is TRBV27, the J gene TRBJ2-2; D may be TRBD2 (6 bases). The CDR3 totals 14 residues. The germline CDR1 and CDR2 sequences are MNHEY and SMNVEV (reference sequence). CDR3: CANSLDTGAGELFF. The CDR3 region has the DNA TGTGCCAACAGTTTGGACACGGGGGCCGGGGAGCTGTTTTTT.

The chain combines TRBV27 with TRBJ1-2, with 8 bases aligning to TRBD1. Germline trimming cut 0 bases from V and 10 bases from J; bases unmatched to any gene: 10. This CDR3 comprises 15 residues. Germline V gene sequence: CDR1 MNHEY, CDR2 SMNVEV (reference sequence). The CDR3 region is CASSLSPGGATDYTF. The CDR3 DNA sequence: TGTGCCAGCAGTTTATCGCCAGGGGGCGCGACCGACTACACCTTC.

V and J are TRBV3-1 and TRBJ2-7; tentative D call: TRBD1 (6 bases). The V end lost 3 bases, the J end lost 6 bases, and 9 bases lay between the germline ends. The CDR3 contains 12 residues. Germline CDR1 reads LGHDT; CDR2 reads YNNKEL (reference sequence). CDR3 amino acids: CASSQGQGEQYV. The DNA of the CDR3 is TGTGCCAGCAGCCAGGGACAAGGCGAGCAGTACGTC.

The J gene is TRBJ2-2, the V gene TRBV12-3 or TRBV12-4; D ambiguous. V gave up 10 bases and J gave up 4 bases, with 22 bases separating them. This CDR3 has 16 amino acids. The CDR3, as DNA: TGTGCCATCCCCCAGGCAGGCCACGCAACCACCGGGGAGCTGTTTTTT. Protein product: CAIPQAGHATTGELFF.

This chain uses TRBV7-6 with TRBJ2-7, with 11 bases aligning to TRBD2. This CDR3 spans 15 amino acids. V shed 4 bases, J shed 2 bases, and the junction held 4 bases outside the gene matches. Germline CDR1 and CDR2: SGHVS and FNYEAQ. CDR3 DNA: TGTGCCAGCAGCTCTAGCGGGGGGCGGACCTACGAGCAGTACTTC. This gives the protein CASSSSGGRTYEQYF. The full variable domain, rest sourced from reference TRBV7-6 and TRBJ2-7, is GAGVSQSPRYKVTKRGQDVALRCDPISGHVSLYWYRQALGQGPEFLTYFNYEAQQDKSGLPNDRFSAERPEGSISTLTIQRTEQRDSAMYRCASSSSGGRTYEQYFGPGTRLTVT.

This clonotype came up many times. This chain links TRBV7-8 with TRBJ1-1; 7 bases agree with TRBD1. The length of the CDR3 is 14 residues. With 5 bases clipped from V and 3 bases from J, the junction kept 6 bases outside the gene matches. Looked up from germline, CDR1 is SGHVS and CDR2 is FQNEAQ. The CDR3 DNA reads TGTGCCAGCAGCCCCAGGGGGGGGTACACTGAAGCTTTCTTT. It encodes CASSPRGGYTEAFF.

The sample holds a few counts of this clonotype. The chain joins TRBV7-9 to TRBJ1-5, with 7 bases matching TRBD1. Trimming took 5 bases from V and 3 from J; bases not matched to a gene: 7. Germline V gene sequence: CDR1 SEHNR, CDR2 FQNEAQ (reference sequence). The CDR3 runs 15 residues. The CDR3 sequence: CASSPAEGANQPQHF. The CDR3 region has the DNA TGTGCCAGCAGCCCCGCAGAGGGGGCCAATCAGCCCCAGCATTTT.

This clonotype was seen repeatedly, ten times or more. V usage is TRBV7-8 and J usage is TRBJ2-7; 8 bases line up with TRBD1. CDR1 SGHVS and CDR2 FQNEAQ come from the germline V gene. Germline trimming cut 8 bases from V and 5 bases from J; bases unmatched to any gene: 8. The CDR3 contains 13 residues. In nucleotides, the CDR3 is TGTGCCAGCGCCCGACAGGGGCTACACGAGCAGTACGTC. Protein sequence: CASARQGLHEQYV.

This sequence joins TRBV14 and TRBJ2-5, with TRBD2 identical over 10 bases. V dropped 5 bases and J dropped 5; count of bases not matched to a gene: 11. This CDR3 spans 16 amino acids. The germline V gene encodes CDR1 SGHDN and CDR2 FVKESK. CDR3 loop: CASSVTSGANLETQYF. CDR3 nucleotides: TGTGCCAGCAGCGTTACTAGCGGGGCGAATTTGGAGACCCAGTACTTC.

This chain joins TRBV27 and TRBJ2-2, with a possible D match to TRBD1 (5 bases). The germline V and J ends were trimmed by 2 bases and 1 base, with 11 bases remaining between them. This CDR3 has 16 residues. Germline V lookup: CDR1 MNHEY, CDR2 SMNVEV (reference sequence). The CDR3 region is CASSLKGNRNTGELFF. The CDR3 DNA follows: TGTGCCAGCAGTTTAAAGGGGAATCGGAACACCGGGGAGCTGTTTTTT.

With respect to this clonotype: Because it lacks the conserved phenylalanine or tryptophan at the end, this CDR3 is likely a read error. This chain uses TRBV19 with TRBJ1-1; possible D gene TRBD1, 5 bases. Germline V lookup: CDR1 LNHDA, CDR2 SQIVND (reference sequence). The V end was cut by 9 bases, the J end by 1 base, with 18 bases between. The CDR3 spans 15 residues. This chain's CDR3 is CASMGDDRKNTEAFS. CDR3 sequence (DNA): TGTGCCAGCATGGGGGATGACAGAAAGAACACTGAAGCTTTCTCT.

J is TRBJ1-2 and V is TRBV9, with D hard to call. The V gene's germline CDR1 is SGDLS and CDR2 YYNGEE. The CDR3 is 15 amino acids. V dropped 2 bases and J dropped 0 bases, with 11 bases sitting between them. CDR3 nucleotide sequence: TGTGCCAGCAGCGTGGAAAGGGATCCTAACTATGGCTACACCTTC. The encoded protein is CASSVERDPNYGYTF.

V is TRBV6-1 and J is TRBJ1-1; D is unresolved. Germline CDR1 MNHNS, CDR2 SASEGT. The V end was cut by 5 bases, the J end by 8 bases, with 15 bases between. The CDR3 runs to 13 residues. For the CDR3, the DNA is TGTGCCAGCAGTCAGGCGACTACACTGGAAGCTTTCTTT. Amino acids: CASSQATTLEAFF.